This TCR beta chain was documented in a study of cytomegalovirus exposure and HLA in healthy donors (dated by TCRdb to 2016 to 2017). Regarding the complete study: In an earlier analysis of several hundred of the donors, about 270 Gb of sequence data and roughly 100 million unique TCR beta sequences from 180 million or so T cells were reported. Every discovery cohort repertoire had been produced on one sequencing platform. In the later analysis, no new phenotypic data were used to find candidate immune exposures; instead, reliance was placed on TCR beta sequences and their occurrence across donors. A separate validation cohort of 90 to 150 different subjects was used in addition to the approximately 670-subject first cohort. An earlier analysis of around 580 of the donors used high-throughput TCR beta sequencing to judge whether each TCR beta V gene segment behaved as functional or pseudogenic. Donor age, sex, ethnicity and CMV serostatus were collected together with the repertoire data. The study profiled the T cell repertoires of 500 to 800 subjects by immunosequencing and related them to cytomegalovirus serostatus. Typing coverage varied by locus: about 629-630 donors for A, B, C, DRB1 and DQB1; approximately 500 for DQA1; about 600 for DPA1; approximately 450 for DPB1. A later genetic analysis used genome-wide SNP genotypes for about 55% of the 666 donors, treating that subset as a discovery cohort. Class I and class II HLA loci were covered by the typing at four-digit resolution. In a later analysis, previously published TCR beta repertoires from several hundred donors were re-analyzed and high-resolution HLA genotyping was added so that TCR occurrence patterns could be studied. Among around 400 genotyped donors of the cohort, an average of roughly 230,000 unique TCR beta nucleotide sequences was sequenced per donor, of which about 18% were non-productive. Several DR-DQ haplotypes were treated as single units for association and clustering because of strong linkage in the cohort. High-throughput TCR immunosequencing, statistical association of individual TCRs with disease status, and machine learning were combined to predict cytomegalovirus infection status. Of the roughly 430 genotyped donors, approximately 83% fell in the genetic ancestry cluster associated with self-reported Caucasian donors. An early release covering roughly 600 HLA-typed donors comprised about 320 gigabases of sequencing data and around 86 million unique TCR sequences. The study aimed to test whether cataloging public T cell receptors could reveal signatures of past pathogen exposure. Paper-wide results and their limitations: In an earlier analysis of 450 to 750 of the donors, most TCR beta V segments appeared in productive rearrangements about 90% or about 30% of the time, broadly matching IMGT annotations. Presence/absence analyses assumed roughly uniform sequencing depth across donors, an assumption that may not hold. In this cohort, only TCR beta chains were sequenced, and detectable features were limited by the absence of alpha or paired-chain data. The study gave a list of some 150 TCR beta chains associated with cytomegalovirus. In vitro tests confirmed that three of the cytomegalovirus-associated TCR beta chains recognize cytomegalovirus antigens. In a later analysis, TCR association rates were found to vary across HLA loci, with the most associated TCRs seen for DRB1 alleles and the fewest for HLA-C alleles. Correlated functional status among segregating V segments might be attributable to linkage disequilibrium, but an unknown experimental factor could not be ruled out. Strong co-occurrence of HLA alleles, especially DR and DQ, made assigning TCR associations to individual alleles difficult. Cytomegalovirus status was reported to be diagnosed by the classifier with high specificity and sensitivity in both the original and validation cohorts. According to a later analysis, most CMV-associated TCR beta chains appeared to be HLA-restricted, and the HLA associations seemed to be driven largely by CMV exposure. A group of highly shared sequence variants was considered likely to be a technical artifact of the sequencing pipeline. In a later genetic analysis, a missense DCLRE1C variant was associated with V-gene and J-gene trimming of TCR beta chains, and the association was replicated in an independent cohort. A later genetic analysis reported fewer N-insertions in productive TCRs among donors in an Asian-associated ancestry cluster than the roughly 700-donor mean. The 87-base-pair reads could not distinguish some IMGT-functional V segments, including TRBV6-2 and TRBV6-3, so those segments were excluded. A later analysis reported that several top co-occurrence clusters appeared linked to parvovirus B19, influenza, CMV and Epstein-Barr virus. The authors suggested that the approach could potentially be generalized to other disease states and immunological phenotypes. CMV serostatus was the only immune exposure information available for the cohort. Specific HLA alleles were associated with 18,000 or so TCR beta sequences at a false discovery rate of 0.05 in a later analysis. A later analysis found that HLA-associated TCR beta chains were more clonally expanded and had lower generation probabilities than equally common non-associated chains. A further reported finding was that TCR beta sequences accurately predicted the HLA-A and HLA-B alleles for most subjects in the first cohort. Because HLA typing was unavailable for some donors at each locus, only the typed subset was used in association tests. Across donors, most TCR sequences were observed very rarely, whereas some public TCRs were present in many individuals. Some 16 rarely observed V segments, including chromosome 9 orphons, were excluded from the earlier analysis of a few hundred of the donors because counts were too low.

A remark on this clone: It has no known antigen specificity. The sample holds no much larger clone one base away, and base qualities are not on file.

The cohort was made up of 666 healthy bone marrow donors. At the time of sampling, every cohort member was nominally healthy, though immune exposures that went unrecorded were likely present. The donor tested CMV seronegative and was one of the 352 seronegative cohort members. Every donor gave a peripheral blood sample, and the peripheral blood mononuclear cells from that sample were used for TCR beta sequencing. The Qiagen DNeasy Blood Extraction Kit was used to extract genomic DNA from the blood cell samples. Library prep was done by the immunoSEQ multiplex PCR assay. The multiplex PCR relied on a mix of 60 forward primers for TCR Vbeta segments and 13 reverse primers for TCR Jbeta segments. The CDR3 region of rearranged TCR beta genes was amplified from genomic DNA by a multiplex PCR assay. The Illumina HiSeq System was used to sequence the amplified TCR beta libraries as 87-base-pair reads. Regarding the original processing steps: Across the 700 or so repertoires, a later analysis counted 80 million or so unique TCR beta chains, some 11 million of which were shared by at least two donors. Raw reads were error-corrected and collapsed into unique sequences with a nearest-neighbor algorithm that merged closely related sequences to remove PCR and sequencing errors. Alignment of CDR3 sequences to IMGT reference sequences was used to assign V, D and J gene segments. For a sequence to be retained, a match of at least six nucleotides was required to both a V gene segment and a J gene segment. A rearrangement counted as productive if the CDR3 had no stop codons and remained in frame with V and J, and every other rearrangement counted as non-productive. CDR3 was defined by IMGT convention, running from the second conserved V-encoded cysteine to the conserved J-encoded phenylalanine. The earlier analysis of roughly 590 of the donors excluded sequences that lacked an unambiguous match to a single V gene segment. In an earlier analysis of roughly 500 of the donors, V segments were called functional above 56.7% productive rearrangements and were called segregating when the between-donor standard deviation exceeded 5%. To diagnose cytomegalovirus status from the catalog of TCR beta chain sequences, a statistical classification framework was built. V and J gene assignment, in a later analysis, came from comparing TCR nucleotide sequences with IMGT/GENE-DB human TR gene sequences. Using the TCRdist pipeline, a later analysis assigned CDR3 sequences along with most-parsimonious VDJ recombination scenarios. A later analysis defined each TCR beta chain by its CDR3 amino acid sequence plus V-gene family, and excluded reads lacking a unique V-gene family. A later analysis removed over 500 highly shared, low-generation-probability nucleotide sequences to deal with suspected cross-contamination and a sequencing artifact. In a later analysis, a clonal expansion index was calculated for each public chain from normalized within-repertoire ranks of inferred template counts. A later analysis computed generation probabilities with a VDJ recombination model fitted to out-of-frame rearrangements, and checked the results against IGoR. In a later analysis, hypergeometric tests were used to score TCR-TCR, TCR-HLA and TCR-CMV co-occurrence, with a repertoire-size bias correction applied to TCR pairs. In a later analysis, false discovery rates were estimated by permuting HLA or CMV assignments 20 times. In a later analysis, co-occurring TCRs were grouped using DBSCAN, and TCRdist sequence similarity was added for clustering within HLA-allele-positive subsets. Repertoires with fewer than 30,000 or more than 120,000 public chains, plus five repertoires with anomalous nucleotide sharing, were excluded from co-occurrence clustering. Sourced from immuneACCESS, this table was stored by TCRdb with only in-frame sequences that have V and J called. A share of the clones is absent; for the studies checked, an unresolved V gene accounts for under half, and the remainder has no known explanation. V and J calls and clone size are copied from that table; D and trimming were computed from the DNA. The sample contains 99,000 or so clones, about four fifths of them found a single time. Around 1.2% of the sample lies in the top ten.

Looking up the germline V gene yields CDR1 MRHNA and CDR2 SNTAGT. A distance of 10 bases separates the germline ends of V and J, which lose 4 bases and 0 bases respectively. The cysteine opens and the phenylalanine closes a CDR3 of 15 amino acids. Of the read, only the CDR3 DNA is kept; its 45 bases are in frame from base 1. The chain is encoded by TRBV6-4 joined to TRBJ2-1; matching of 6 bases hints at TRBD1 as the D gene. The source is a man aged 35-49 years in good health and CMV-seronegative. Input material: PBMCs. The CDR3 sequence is CASSAEGGSYNEQFF. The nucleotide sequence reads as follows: TGTGCCAGCAGTGCCGAAGGGGGCTCCTACAATGAGCAGTTCTTC.